The clone carrying this T cell receptor beta chain was found a few times. The antigen remains undetermined. Trimming at V came to 5 bases and at J to 3 bases, leaving 8 bases not matched to a gene. Germline CDR1 and CDR2: MNHEY and SVGEGT. This CDR3 is built from 15 residues. A roughly 10 ml volume of fresh peripheral blood provided the PBMCs. The data are from a study of T cells in Graves' hyperthyroidism and ophthalmopathy. Across the study: Blood from the periphery was taken at initial diagnosis, before any treatment. The study's findings and limits: Ophthalmopathy and stable hyperthyroidism were separated by a 13 V-J model. Blood also showed most of the thyroid clonotypes that were expanded above 0.001.

RNA transcripts yielded amplified TCR beta CDR3 regions. First-round RT-PCR with HTBI primers amplified the TCR CDR3 region. MiXCR, run by TCRdb on the multiplex PCR reads, gives a single entry per CDR3 protein. In the table there are 500,000 or so distinct CDR3 sequences, 15% to 20% of which are singletons. Source material: blood. The sequence derives from a woman younger than 45 with Graves' ophthalmopathy. The V and J genes are TRBV6-2 or TRBV6-3 and TRBJ1-2; 8 nucleotides match TRBD1. The CDR3 spells CASSTTGEEYYGYTF. The CDR3 DNA reads as TGTGCCAGCAGTACGACAGGGGAGGAATACTATGGCTACACCTTC.